The 25 T cell receptor beta chains listed next were all sequenced from one sample in a study of regulatory T cells in long-lasting Graves disease. As for time point: newly diagnosed GD, antithyroid drugs for less than 3 months. The TCR library was made from RNA extracted from PBMCs. CDR3 regions were amplified by Arm-PCR using iRepertoire HTBI primers to build TCR beta libraries. TCRdb re-called the multiplex PCR reads through MiXCR, storing one row per CDR3 protein. The data contain 560,000 or so distinct CDR3 sequences, around 16% of them singletons. These same records also appear under a second study, on T cells in Graves' hyperthyroidism and ophthalmopathy.

The sample here was peripheral blood mononuclear cells (PBMCs), taken at new diagnosis, from a patient treated with antithyroid drugs. The source is a man aged 18 to 30 with Graves disease.

There are a few counts of this clonotype. This chain links TRBV2 with TRBJ2-7; D not certain. This CDR3 comprises 12 residues. The germline V gene has CDR1 SNHLY and CDR2 FYNNEI. Between the trimmed V and J ends, which lost 2 bases and 6 bases, there was a span of 8 bases. Here the CDR3 reads CASSEMHREQYF. CDR3 sequence (DNA): TGTGCCAGCAGTGAAATGCATCGCGAGCAGTACTTC.

The sample holds a few counts of this clonotype. The CDR3 region has the DNA TGTGCCAGCAGCCAAGCAGGGGGAGGGAACACTGAAGCTTTCTTT. This translates into CASSQAGGGNTEAFF. The chain links TRBV3-1 to TRBJ1-1; 7 positions match TRBD1. The germline V gene has CDR1 LGHDT and CDR2 YNNKEL (reference sequence). The CDR3 sequence is 15 residues long. V was clipped by 1 base and J by 1 base; unmatched bases: 3.

This clonotype came up many times. The chain combines TRBV7-2 with TRBJ2-7; 9 positions agree with TRBD1. Germline V lookup: CDR1 SGHTA, CDR2 FQGNSA. The CDR3 runs to 16 residues. V gave up 1 base and J gave up 4 bases; unmatched junction bases: 8. In nucleotides, the CDR3 is TGTGCCAGCAGCTTAGGTTACAGGGGGCAGGGGTACGAGCAGTACTTC. Translation gives CASSLGYRGQGYEQYF.

This clonotype was recorded many times. V is TRBV28 and J is TRBJ2-3; 8 nucleotides align to TRBD1. This CDR3 has 15 residues. Germline V gene sequence: CDR1 MDHEN, CDR2 SYDVKM. V shed 2 bases, J shed 0 bases, and the junction held 1 base outside the gene matches. The CDR3 sequence is CASSLGDRSTDTQYF. Written as DNA, the CDR3 is TGTGCCAGCAGTTTAGGGGACAGGAGCACAGATACGCAGTATTTT.

This clonotype has a handful of counts. The chain uses TRBV5-5 and TRBJ2-1; D is possibly TRBD2 (5 bases). The V gene lost 0 bases and the J gene lost 8 bases, with 18 bases spanning the gap. This CDR3 contains 16 residues. Germline lookup yields CDR1 SGHKS and CDR2 YYEKEE (reference sequence). The CDR3 loop reads CASSLGSVMRAHEQFF. CDR3 coding DNA: TGTGCCAGCAGCTTGGGCAGCGTAATGCGGGCCCATGAGCAGTTCTTC.

This clonotype was counted at least ten times. V usage is TRBV2 and J usage is TRBJ1-1; the D gene is possibly TRBD1 (6 bases). The CDR3 sequence is 12 residues long. Germline loops: CDR1 SNHLY, CDR2 FYNNEI. V was clipped by 11 bases and J by 1 base, with 11 bases between them. CDR3 nucleotides: TGTGCCGGGTTGACAGGGAACACTGAAGCTTTCTTT. This gives the protein CAGLTGNTEAFF.

V and J are TRBV30 and TRBJ1-5, with TRBD1 identical over 10 bases. Germline lookup yields CDR1 GTSNPN and CDR2 SVGIG (reference sequence). The CDR3 sequence is 14 residues long. Unmatched junction bases numbered 3, after V lost 2 bases and J lost 5 bases. DNA of the CDR3: TGTGCCTGGAGTCTCGGGACAGGGGATCAGCCCCAGCATTTT. Translating gives CAWSLGTGDQPQHF.

This chain links TRBV29-1 with TRBJ2-3; D is perhaps TRBD1 (6 bases). Germline V lookup: CDR1 SQVTM, CDR2 ANQGSEA. There are 17 residues in the CDR3. The germline V and J ends were trimmed by 0 bases and 4 bases, with 20 bases remaining between them. CDR3 sequence (DNA): TGCAGCGTTGAAGATCGACCCAGGGGTAGGGGCCCAGATACGCAGTATTTT. The encoded protein is CSVEDRPRGRGPDTQYF.

In the case of this clonotype: One end of the junction is discordant with germline, which a read error may explain. V and J are TRBV27 and TRBJ2-5, with 10 positions matching TRBD2. The CDR3 runs to 18 residues. Germline lookup yields CDR1 MNHEY and CDR2 SMNVEV (reference sequence). The CDR3 protein is CASSPLWLAGALQGTQYF. The CDR3 DNA reads as TGTGCCAGCAGTCCCCTTTGGCTAGCGGGAGCCCTTCAAGGGACCCAGTACTTC.

There are a few counts of this clonotype. J is TRBJ1-1 and V is TRBV12-3 or TRBV12-4; unclear D gene. This CDR3 spans 17 amino acids. Trimming took 2 bases from V and 0 from J, leaving 16 bases between them. The CDR3 region has the DNA TGTGCCAGCAGTTTAAACGGGCGGAGATCTATGAACACTGAAGCTTTCTTT. Encoded protein: CASSLNGRRSMNTEAFF.

This chain connects TRBV11-1 to TRBJ2-1; the match to TRBD1 covers 8 bases. This CDR3 comprises 13 residues. CDR1 and CDR2 from the germline V gene are SGHAT and FQDESV (reference sequence). Germline trimming cut 5 bases from V and 10 bases from J; bases unmatched to any gene: 7. The CDR3 DNA reads TGTGCCAGCAGCCGGGACAGGAATTACGAGCAGTTCTTC. Translation: CASSRDRNYEQFF.

This clonotype was seen a few times. Germline and junction disagree at one end, which may indicate a read error. The chain recombines TRBV5-1 with TRBJ2-7; D might be TRBD1 (5 bases). The CDR3 loop spans 14 amino acids. CDR1 and CDR2 (germline): SGHRS, YFSETQ. The DNA for the CDR3 is TGCGCCAGCGGCTTGGTTGGGGCCTCCTACGAGCAGTACTTC. Translating it yields CASGLVGASYEQYF.

The rearrangement links TRBV20-1 to TRBJ1-1; TRBD1 might be the D (6 bases). This CDR3 comprises 13 residues. Looked up from germline, CDR1 is DFQATT and CDR2 is SNEGSKA (reference sequence). Trimming pared 6 bases from V and 2 bases from J, leaving 13 bases between. In DNA form, the CDR3 reads TGCAGTGCGGAGGGGGGAACAAACACTGAAGCTTTCTTT. Translation: CSAEGGTNTEAFF.

This clonotype came up many times. The chain recombines TRBV12-3 or TRBV12-4 with TRBJ2-3; 7 bases agree with TRBD2. The trim removed 6 bases at V and 2 bases at J, leaving 8 bases unmatched. The CDR3 spans 15 residues. CDR3 amino acids: CASRSGLADTDTQYF. For the CDR3, the DNA is TGTGCCAGCAGGTCCGGTCTAGCGGACACAGATACGCAGTATTTT.

The chain carries TRBV27 and TRBJ2-3; D may be TRBD2 (6 bases). The V gene lost 5 bases and the J gene lost 4 bases, with 13 bases spanning the gap. CDR1 is MNHEY and CDR2 is SMNVEV in the germline V gene (reference sequence). This CDR3 is built from 14 residues. The CDR3 coding sequence is TGTGCCAGCAGTCTACCGGGACTCTCAGATACGCAGTATTTT. This codes for CASSLPGLSDTQYF.

There are many counts of this clonotype. The chain couples TRBV27 to TRBJ1-2, with D perhaps matching TRBD1 (5 bases). The CDR3 consists of 15 residues. Germline V gene lookup returns CDR1 MNHEY and CDR2 SMNVEV (reference sequence). With 2 bases removed from V and 8 bases from J, the gap between germline ends came to 18 bases. In DNA form, the CDR3 reads TGTGCCAGCAGTTTAGGGCAGGGCAGAAGAAGAGGCTACACCTTC. It encodes CASSLGQGRRRGYTF.

The V call is TRBV5-1, the J call TRBJ2-1; D is undetermined. Trimming removed 0 bases from V and 5 bases from J, with 6 bases in between. The CDR3 is 13 amino acids. CDR1 and CDR2 (germline): SGHRS, YFSETQ. CDR3 DNA: TGCGCCAGCAGCTTGGCCGTTAACAATGAGCAGTTCTTC. This encodes CASSLAVNNEQFF. Full variable domain (outside the CDR3, taken from reference TRBV5-1 and TRBJ2-1): KAGVTQTPRYLIKTRGQQVTLSCSPISGHRSVSWYQQTPGQGLQFLFEYFSETQRNKGNFPGRFSGRQFSNSRSEMNVSTLELGDSALYLCASSLAVNNEQFFGPGTRLTVL.

In its sample, this clonotype was seen many times. CDR3 coding DNA: TGTGCCAGCTCCTGGGGGCTAGCGGGAGGGGAGCAGTTCTTC. It translates to CASSWGLAGGEQFF. The chain combines TRBV27 with TRBJ2-1; 12 positions agree with TRBD2. Germline trimming cut 8 bases from V and 10 bases from J; bases unmatched to any gene: 9. The germline gives CDR1 MNHEY, CDR2 SMNVEV (reference sequence). This CDR3 contains 14 residues.

The table lists this clonotype with many counts. The chain couples TRBV20-1 to TRBJ2-5; D uncertain. The V end was cut by 3 bases, the J end by 2 bases, with 13 bases between. This CDR3 has 14 residues. The germline gives CDR1 DFQATT, CDR2 SNEGSKA (reference sequence). Written as DNA, the CDR3 is TGCAGTGCTAGCTATCTCGGCAGGCAAGAGACCCAGTACTTC. Translation: CSASYLGRQETQYF.

This clonotype was seen more than once but under ten times. This chain connects TRBV29-1 to TRBJ1-2; 7 nucleotides match TRBD1. This CDR3 is built from 13 residues. Germline assignment: CDR1 SQVTM and CDR2 ANQGSEA. The V gene end was trimmed by 5 bases and the J gene end by 2 bases; junction bases not matched to a gene: 5. The CDR3 here is CSVMTGSNYGYTF. As DNA, the CDR3 is TGCAGCGTTATGACAGGGAGCAACTATGGCTACACCTTC.

This clonotype was seen repeatedly, ten times or more. V gene TRBV6-1 combines with J gene TRBJ2-5; 11 bases are a match to TRBD2. V dropped 7 bases and J dropped 2; count of bases not matched to a gene: 3. Germline V CDR1 and CDR2: MNHNS, SASEGT. CDR3 length: 14 amino acids. CDR3 region: CASTRTSGQETQYF. CDR3 sequence (DNA): TGTGCCAGCACCCGGACTAGCGGGCAAGAGACCCAGTACTTC.

The chain joins TRBV27 to TRBJ2-7; D is possibly TRBD1 (5 bases). This CDR3 spans 17 amino acids. Trimming left V 3 bases short and J 3 bases short, with 21 bases between. Per germline, CDR1 MNHEY and CDR2 SMNVEV (reference sequence). The CDR3: CASSFITRGSRVYEQYF. CDR3 nucleotides: TGTGCCAGCAGTTTTATCACCCGCGGTTCCAGGGTCTACGAGCAGTACTTC.

Only a few counts were recorded for this clonotype. The chain joins TRBV18 to TRBJ1-3; 8 positions match TRBD1. CDR1 is KGHSH, CDR2 LQKENI, per germline. The CDR3 spans 15 residues. V lost 0 bases to trimming and J lost 6 bases; unmatched junction nucleotides: 4. CDR3 nucleotides: TGTGCCAGCTCACCACCCGGACAGGGCCTAAACACCATATATTTT. It translates to CASSPPGQGLNTIYF.

The table lists this clonotype with many counts. This chain connects TRBV28 to TRBJ2-1; the D gene is possibly TRBD1 (6 bases). This CDR3 region has 15 residues. Germline CDR1 reads MDHEN; CDR2 reads SYDVKM. V was cut by 3 bases and J by 2 bases, with 11 bases left in between. CDR3 DNA sequence: TGTGCCAGCAGTTTGAGCAGGGGAGCCTACAATGAGCAGTTCTTC. Its translation is CASSLSRGAYNEQFF.

The sample holds many counts of this clonotype. V usage is TRBV28 and J usage is TRBJ2-5; TRBD2 agrees at 14 bases. CDR3 size: 16 residues. The germline V gene encodes CDR1 MDHEN and CDR2 SYDVKM. The V and J ends lost 5 bases and 6 bases, in that order; junction bases with no gene match: 8. The CDR3 DNA reads TGTGCCAGCAGTCACGGGACTAGCGGGAGTCGAAAGACCCAGTACTTC. It codes for CASSHGTSGSRKTQYF.